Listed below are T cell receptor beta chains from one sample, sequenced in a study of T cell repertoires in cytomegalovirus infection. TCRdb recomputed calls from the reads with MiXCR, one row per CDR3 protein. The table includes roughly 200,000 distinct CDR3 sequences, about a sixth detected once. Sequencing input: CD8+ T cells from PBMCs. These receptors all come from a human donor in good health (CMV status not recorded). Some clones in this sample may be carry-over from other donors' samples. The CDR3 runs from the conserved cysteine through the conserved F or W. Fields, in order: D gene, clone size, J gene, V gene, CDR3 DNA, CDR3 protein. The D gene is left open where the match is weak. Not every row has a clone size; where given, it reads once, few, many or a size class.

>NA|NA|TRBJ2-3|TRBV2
TGTGCCAGCCCTACAGACACGGACAGCGGCACACACACACACACAGATACGCAGTATTTT
CASPTDTDSGTHTHTDTQYF
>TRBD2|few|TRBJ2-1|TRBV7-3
TGTGCCAGCAGCTTTCGCGGGGGAACCTACAATGAGCAGTTCTTC
CASSFRGGTYNEQFF
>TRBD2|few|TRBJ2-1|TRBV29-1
TGCAGCGTGGTGACTAGCGGGGATACCTTAACCTTAGCCTACAATGAGCAGTTCTTC
CSVVTSGDTLTLAYNEQFF
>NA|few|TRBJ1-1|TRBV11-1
TGTGCCAGCAGCGGAGAGACTGAAGCTTTCTTT
CASSGETEAFF
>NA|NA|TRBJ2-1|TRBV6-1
TGTGCCAGCAGCAAATTAAATGAGCAGTTCTTC
CASSKLNEQFF
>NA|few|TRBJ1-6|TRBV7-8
TGTGCCAGCAGCTTAAGGACTCACTATAATTCACCCCTCCACTTT
CASSLRTHYNSPLHF
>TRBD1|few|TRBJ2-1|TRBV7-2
TGTGCCAGCAGCTCGAGGGACAGGGGGACGGCGAATGAGCAGTTCTTC
CASSSRDRGTANEQFF
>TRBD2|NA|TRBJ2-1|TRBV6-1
TGTGCCAGCAGTCTTGGGACTAGCGGGACTGAGCAGTTCTTC
CASSLGTSGTEQFF
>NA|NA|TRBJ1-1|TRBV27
TGTGCCAGCAGTTTAGTCCGCGTACTCATGAACACTGAAGCTTTCTTT
CASSLVRVLMNTEAFF
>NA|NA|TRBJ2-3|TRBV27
TGTGCCAGCAGTTTAGTGAGGGCTCTGCCAGATACGCAGTATTTT
CASSLVRALPDTQYF
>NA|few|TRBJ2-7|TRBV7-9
TGTGCCAGCAGCTCCGGGGCCGGGGAGCAGTACTTC
CASSSGAGEQYF
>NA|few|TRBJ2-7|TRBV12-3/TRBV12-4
TGTGCCAGCAGTTTTGGCCTCGCCTACGAGCAGTACTTC
CASSFGLAYEQYF
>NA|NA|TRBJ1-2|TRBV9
TGTGCCAGCAGCCCTTCGGACGGATTCTATGGCTACACCTTC
CASSPSDGFYGYTF
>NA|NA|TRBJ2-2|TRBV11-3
TGTGCCAGCAGCAGACTAGACACCGGGGAGCTGTTTTTT
CASSRLDTGELFF
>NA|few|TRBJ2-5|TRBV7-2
TGTGCCAGCAGCTTGGAACTAGCCCAAGAGACCCAGTACTTC
CASSLELAQETQYF
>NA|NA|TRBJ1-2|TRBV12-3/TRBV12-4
TGTGCCAGCAGCCTGACCCAAAACTATGGCTACACCTTC
CASSLTQNYGYTF
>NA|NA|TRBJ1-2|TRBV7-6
TGTGCCAGCAGCTTAGCTAAGATCACCGATGGCTACACCTTC
CASSLAKITDGYTF
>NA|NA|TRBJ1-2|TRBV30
TGTGCCTGGAGTGTAGGGGTCGGATATGGCTACACCTTC
CAWSVGVGYGYTF
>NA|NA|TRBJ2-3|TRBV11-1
TGTGCCAGCGGACCTGGCACAGATACGCAGTATTTT
CASGPGTDTQYF
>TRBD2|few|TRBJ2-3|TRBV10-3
TGTGCCATCAGTGAGACCGGGGGGGAGGTGGCAGATACGCAGTATTTT
CAISETGGEVADTQYF
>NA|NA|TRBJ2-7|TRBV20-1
TGCAGTGCGCGAGGGAAAACGAGCTACGAGCAGTACTTC
CSARGKTSYEQYF
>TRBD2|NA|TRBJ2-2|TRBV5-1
TGCGCCAGCAGCTTGGCTAGCGGGGGGGCCTACGACGGGGAGCTGTTTTTT
CASSLASGGAYDGELFF
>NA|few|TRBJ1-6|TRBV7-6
TGTGCCAGCAGCTTAGCGGGGACGAAGGTCCAGAATTCACCCCTCCACTTT
CASSLAGTKVQNSPLHF
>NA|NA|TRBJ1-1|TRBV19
TGTGCCAGTAGTATCCAACTCCGAGGCACTGAAGCTTTCTTT
CASSIQLRGTEAFF
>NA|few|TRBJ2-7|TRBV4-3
TGCGCCAGCAGCCAAGATCGATCAGCTTCCTACGAGCAGTACTTC
CASSQDRSASYEQYF
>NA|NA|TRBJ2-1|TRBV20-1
TGCAGTGCTAGAGTGGCAGAATTCTACAATGAGCAGTTCTTC
CSARVAEFYNEQFF
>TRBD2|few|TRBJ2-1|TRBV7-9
TGTGCCAGCAGCTTAGGTGGCGGGGGGCCATCCTACAATGAGCAGTTCTTC
CASSLGGGGPSYNEQFF
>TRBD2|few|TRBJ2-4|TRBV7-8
TGTGCCAGCAGCTTAGGGGGACTAGCGGGGGGCATGGGAGACATTCAGTACTTC
CASSLGGLAGGMGDIQYF
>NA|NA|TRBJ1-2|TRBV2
TGTGCCAGCAGGGGGGGTGGCTACACCTTC
CASRGGGYTF
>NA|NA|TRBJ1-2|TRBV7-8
TGTGCCAGCAGCACTGATGGGAACTATGGCTACACCTTC
CASSTDGNYGYTF
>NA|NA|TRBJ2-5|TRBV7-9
TGTGCCAGCAGCCCCGGTCCCGAAAAGTTTCAGCAAGAGACCCAGTACTTC
CASSPGPEKFQQETQYF
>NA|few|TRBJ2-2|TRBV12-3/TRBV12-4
TGTGCCAGCAGTTTCTATTGGTCTACAGAGAACACCGGGGAGCTGTTTTTT
CASSFYWSTENTGELFF
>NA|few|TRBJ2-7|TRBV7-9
TGTGCCAGCAGCTTCGGTCCCTCCTACGAGCAGTACTTC
CASSFGPSYEQYF
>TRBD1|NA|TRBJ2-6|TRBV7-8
TGTGCCAGCAGCTCCGGGACAGGGGTCTCTGGGGCCAACGTCCTGACTTTC
CASSSGTGVSGANVLTF
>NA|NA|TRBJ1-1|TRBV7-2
TGTGCCAGCAGCTTAGGGACCAGGATGAACACTGAAGCTTTCTTT
CASSLGTRMNTEAFF
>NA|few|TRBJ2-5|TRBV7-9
TGTGCCAGCAGCCAAGAGGACAACCAAGAGACCCAGTACTTC
CASSQEDNQETQYF
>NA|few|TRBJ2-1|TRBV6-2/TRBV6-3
TGTGCCAGCACCTCCCGGGGGGCCTCCTACAATGAGCAGTTCTTC
CASTSRGASYNEQFF
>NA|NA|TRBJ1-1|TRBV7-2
TGTGCCAGCAGCTTAGTGGAGGGGGGAGTCACTGAAGCTTTCTTT
CASSLVEGGVTEAFF
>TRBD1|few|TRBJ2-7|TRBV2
TGTGCCAGCATAGGACAGGGCTACGAGCAGTACTTC
CASIGQGYEQYF
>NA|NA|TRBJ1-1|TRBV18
TGTGCCAGTTCCAAAGAATCCACTGAAGCTTTCTTT
CASSKESTEAFF
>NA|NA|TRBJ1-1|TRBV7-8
TGTGCCAGCAGCTACAATGATCGAACAGGAAACACTGAAGCTTTCTTT
CASSYNDRTGNTEAFF
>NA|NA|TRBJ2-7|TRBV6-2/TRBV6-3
TGTGCCAGCAGTTCCTCCGGACAGAAGTACGAGCAGTACTTC
CASSSSGQKYEQYF
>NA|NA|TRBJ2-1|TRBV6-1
TGTGCCACCAATCCGGGCCCCTACAATGAGCAGTTCTTC
CATNPGPYNEQFF
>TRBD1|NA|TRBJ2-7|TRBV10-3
TGTGCCATCAGTGCCCCGGACAGGGCTGACTCCTACGAGCAGTACTTC
CAISAPDRADSYEQYF
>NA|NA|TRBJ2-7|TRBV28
TGTGCCAGCAGTTTGAGACAGGAATACCACTTCTACGAGCAGTACTTC
CASSLRQEYHFYEQYF
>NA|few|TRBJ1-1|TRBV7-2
TGTGCCAGCAGCTTAGGCGGGTCAGGGAACACTGAAGCTTTCTTT
CASSLGGSGNTEAFF
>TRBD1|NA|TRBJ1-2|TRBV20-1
TGCAGTGCCCGAAACCCAACAGGGGACTATGGCTACACCTTC
CSARNPTGDYGYTF